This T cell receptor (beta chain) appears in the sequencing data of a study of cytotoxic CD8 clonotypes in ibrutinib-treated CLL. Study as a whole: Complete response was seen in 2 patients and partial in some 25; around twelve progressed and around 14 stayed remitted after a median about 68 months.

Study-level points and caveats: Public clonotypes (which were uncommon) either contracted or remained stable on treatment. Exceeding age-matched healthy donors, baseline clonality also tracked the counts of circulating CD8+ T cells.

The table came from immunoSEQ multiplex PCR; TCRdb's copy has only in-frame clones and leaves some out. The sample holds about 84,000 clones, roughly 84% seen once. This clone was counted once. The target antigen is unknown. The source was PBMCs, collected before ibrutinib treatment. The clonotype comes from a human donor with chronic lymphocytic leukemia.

The CDR3, as DNA: TGTGCCAGCAGCCCCTGGGGGGGCAAAAACATTCAGTACTTC. This translates into CASSPWGGKNIQYF. The rearrangement links TRBV5-4 to TRBJ2-4; TRBD2 matches 7 bases. After removal of 4 bases from V and 3 bases from J, the junction contained 4 bases not matched to a gene. Germline V gene data show CDR1 as SGHNT and CDR2 as YYREEE (reference sequence). The CDR3 has 14 residues.